This T cell receptor (beta chain) was recorded in a study of blood T cell repertoires in COVID-19. Study summary: The cDNA or gDNA used as material had been derived from T cells, B-cell-depleted T cells, or PBMCs.

Study processing details: Estimated nucleated cell counts came from reference gene primer amplification. Measured with immunoSEQ multiplex PCR; TCRdb has only the in-frame clones, and not every one. V and J calls and clone size are given by that table; D and trimming were obtained from the DNA. Of some 190,000 clones listed, approximately 83% are singletons. CDR3 length: 15 amino acids. V lost 3 bases to trimming and J lost 4 bases; unmatched junction nucleotides: 3. Germline CDR1 and CDR2: KGHSH and LQKENI. The chain employs TRBV18 and TRBJ2-3; 11 positions agree with TRBD2. This TCR derives from a human donor with active or convalescent COVID-19. The donor label of this sample is uncertain. The sample consisted of peripheral blood. The CDR3, as DNA: TGTGCCAGCTCACCTACTAGCGGGAGCCCAGATACGCAGTATTTT. Amino acids: CASSPTSGSPDTQYF.